The sequence of this T cell receptor (beta chain) was determined in a study of CD8+ T cells in alopecia areata. The CDR3 consists of 16 residues. In germline, CDR1 is LNHNV, CDR2 YYDKDF (reference sequence). Deletions cut 5 bases from V and 3 bases from J, with 17 bases between. Study observations and caveats: Scalp samples also yield sequences from resident alphabeta T cells of normal skin.

A note on this clone: Antigen: not known.

CD4+ and CD8+ T cells were sorted from PBMCs stained for CD3, CD4 and CD8. RNA, once extracted, was reverse transcribed into cDNA for use as the sequencing template. TCRdb keeps only in-frame clones here, not all; method: immunoSEQ multiplex PCR. The sample yields some 200,000 clones, about 61% seen once. What was sequenced was CD8+ T cells sorted from blood. The chain employs TRBV15 and TRBJ2-1; unclear D gene. The clonotype comes from a human donor in good health. CDR3 nucleotides: TGTGCCACCAGCCCAAATCTGTTTACGGACTACAATGAGCAGTTCTTC. Protein product: CATSPNLFTDYNEQFF.